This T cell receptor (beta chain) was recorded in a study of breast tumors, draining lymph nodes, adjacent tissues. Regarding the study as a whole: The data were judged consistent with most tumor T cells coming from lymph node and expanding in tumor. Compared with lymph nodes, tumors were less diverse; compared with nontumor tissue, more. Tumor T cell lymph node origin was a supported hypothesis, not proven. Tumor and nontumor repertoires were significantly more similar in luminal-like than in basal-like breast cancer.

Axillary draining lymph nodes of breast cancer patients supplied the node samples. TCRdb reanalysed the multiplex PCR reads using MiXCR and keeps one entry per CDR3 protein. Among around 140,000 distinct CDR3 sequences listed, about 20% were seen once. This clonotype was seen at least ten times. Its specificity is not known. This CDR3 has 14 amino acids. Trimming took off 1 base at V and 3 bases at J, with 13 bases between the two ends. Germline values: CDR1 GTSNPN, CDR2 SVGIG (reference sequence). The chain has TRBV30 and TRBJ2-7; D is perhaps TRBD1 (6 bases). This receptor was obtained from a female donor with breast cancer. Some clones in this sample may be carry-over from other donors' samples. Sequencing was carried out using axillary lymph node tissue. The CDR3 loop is CAWSGAAGDYEQYF. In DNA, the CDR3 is TGTGCCTGGAGTGGTGCGGCAGGGGACTACGAGCAGTACTTC.